A selection of T cell receptor beta chains follows, all from one sample in a study of metastatic and nonmetastatic thyroid tumors. Using MiXCR, TCRdb re-called clones from the PCR reads. Seen here are 15,000 or so clones, around 29% observed once, and the top ten hold around 3.7%. The sample consisted of blood. Source of these receptors: a female donor with papillary thyroid cancer or a benign thyroid nodule (not recorded which). Some clones in this sample may be carry-over from other donors' samples. The CDR3 runs from the conserved cysteine through the conserved F or W. D genes are given only for firm matches. Some rows mark clone size as missing; the rest say once, few, many or name a class of expanded clone.

V,size,D,J,DNA,CDR3
TRBV5-1,NA,TRBD2,TRBJ2-1,TGCGCCAGCAGCGCCCTAGCGGAAGCCTACAATGAGCAGTTCTTC,CASSALAEAYNEQFF
TRBV7-6,NA,NA,TRBJ2-7,TGTGCCAGCAGCTTTTCTTTGTTAGGTGGCATATTCTCCTACGAGCAGTACTTC,CASSFSLLGGIFSYEQYF
TRBV9,many,NA,TRBJ2-2,TGTGCCAGCAGCGTAGCTAGTGGGGAGCTGTTTTTT,CASSVASGELFF
TRBV5-1,medium-sized,NA,TRBJ2-3,TGCGCCAGCAGCCGTCAACTAGCTGGCACAGATACGCAGTATTTT,CASSRQLAGTDTQYF
TRBV6-1,few,NA,TRBJ2-7,TGTGCCAGCAGTGATATTACCATCTACGAGCAGTACTTC,CASSDITIYEQYF
TRBV12-3/TRBV12-4,many,NA,TRBJ2-5,TGTGCCAGCAGTTTAAGTGGCGGGAAAGAGACCCAGTACTTC,CASSLSGGKETQYF
TRBV9,medium-sized,TRBD1,TRBJ1-1,TGTGCCAGCAGTGGGGGACAGACCGGTGAAGCTTTCTTT,CASSGGQTGEAFF
TRBV19,few,NA,TRBJ2-7,TGTGCCAGTAGTATTGCCCTAACCTCCTACGAGCAGTACTTC,CASSIALTSYEQYF
TRBV6-1,NA,NA,TRBJ2-1,TGTGCCAGCAGTCAAAGGACTCCGGTGAACAATGAGCAGTTCTTC,CASSQRTPVNNEQFF
TRBV5-1,NA,NA,TRBJ1-4,TGCGCCAGCAGCTTGGGCCGGGGGGAGCGAGCTAATGAAAAGCTGTTGTTT,CASSLGRGERANEKLLF
TRBV30,many,TRBD1,TRBJ1-4,TGTGCCTGGAGAGCAACAGGGGCGTCTAATGAAAAACTGTTTTTT,CAWRATGASNEKLFF
TRBV7-3,many,NA,TRBJ2-1,TGTGCCAGCAGTCTAGAGTTCCCTGATGAGCAGTTCTTC,CASSLEFPDEQFF
TRBV7-8,NA,NA,TRBJ1-2,TGTGCCAGCAGCTCAGGAACACAGCGATTATCAGCTAACTATGGCTACACCTTC,CASSSGTQRLSANYGYTF
TRBV6-1,medium-sized,TRBD1,TRBJ1-2,TGTGCCAGCAGCCCGACAGGGGCGTTAAACTATGGCTACACCTTC,CASSPTGALNYGYTF
TRBV12-3/TRBV12-4,NA,NA,TRBJ1-1,TGTGCCAGCAGTTTACGACAAATGAACACTGAAGCTTTCTTT,CASSLRQMNTEAFF
TRBV27,NA,TRBD1,TRBJ2-7,TGTGCCAGCAGTTTATCGGGACAGAGCTCCTACGAGCAGTACTTC,CASSLSGQSSYEQYF
TRBV4-1,NA,NA,TRBJ2-1,TGCGCCAGCAGCCAAGGACTCAACTCCAGGGGTCCGTTCTTC,CASSQGLNSRGPFF
TRBV20-1,once,TRBD1,TRBJ2-7,TGCAGTGCCCGACAGGGGGCAGGGGGGGTCGAGCAGTACTTC,CSARQGAGGVEQYF
TRBV6-1,once,NA,TRBJ2-5,TGTGCCAGCAACAGTATCGGCCGAGAGACCAATTACTTC,CASNSIGRETNYF
TRBV19,medium-sized,TRBD2,TRBJ2-1,TGTGCCAGTAGGAAGGGACTAGCGGACTATTACAATGAGCAGTTCTTC,CASRKGLADYYNEQFF
TRBV9,many,TRBD1,TRBJ2-1,TGTGCCAGCAGCGCCCTGACAGGGTCAACGAGTGAGCAGTTCTTC,CASSALTGSTSEQFF
TRBV5-4,many,NA,TRBJ1-2,TGTGCCAGCAGCTTGTTCAGGGCAAACTATGGCTACACCTTC,CASSLFRANYGYTF
TRBV9,medium-sized,NA,TRBJ1-6,TGTGCCAGCAGCGTAGGGCAGGCAGTGGGCGGTTCACCCCTCCACTTT,CASSVGQAVGGSPLHF
TRBV6-1,medium-sized,TRBD1,TRBJ2-1,TGTGCCAGCAGCGCCTGGACAGGGGTTGGTTACAATGAGCAGTTCTTC,CASSAWTGVGYNEQFF
TRBV11-2,NA,NA,TRBJ2-1,TGTGCCAGCAGCAGTACTCCGGAAGCCGCCTACAATGAGCAGTTCTTC,CASSSTPEAAYNEQFF
TRBV15,few,NA,TRBJ1-5,TGTGCCACCAGCACCGGGTGGGGCAATCAGCCCCAGCATTTT,CATSTGWGNQPQHF
TRBV12-3/TRBV12-4,NA,NA,TRBJ2-6,TGTGCCAGCAGTCTGACAAGCTCTTGGGCCAACGTCCTGACTTTC,CASSLTSSWANVLTF
TRBV5-6,NA,NA,TRBJ2-1,TGTGCCAGCAGCTTGGGGCCCAGGCCTGAGCAGTTCTTC,CASSLGPRPEQFF
TRBV20-1,many,TRBD1,TRBJ2-4,TGCAGTGCTCCCCCCCCGGGGACAGGCGACTTC,CSAPPPGTGDF
TRBV12-3/TRBV12-4,NA,TRBD1,TRBJ1-1,TGTGCCAGCAGTTTGCGGGGGACAGGGGGGGGAGCTTTCTTT,CASSLRGTGGGAFF
TRBV6-1,NA,NA,TRBJ2-6,TGTGCCAGCAGTGTGATCTCCCCAGGGGCTGGGGCCAACGTCCTGACTTTC,CASSVISPGAGANVLTF
TRBV12-3/TRBV12-4,medium-sized,NA,TRBJ2-2,TGTGCCAGCACCCCAAGGGGGGTAGGGAACACCGGGGAGCTGTTTTTT,CASTPRGVGNTGELFF
TRBV7-2,many,NA,TRBJ2-5,TGTGCCAGCAGCTTGCGCCGGGTCTCCCAAGAGACCCAGTACTTC,CASSLRRVSQETQYF
TRBV9,NA,TRBD1,TRBJ1-6,TGTGCCAGCAGCGCCGGGACAGTGAATTCACCCCTCCACTTT,CASSAGTVNSPLHF
TRBV3-1,NA,NA,TRBJ2-3,TGTGCAAGTAGCCCCGGATTATCGGGACTCCATACGCAGTATTTT,CASSPGLSGLHTQYF
TRBV27,many,NA,TRBJ1-1,TGTGCCAGCAGTTTCCGGACAGCGAACACTGAAGCTTTCTTT,CASSFRTANTEAFF
TRBV5-1,many,NA,TRBJ2-2,TGCGCCAGCAGCTTGGGTTTTAACACCGGGGAGCTGTTTTTT,CASSLGFNTGELFF
TRBV7-2,NA,NA,TRBJ1-1,TGTGCCAGCAGCTTATTCCCAATGGGTCAGGGGACGGGGGTATGGGTAGGAGCTTTCTTT,CASSLFPMGQGTGVWVGAFF
TRBV12-3/TRBV12-4,medium-sized,TRBD1,TRBJ1-1,TGTGCCAGCAGTTTTACAGGGGCCATCAACACTGAAGCTTTCTTT,CASSFTGAINTEAFF
TRBV7-9,medium-sized,TRBD2,TRBJ2-1,TGTGCCAGCAGCCTATGGCGGGGGGATTTCAATGAGCAGTTCTTC,CASSLWRGDFNEQFF
TRBV20-1,NA,NA,TRBJ2-1,TGCAGTGCCACGGACCCTAGCTCCTACAATGAGCAGTTCTTC,CSATDPSSYNEQFF